This TCR beta chain was obtained from a study of T cell responses to AZD1222 COVID-19 vaccine (dated by TCRdb to about 2021). Study-wide context: AZD1222 recipients with second doses at about 4 weeks or about 12 weeks were pooled, because spike-specific TCR depth and breadth did not differ between schedules. TCR sequencing covered fewer than 250 trial participants: nearly 210 given two doses of AZD1222 and around 26 given two doses of MenACWY control vaccine. Enrollment into the trials was organized by age into subgroups of 18-55, 56-69 and 70-plus years, and those subgroups contained roughly 150, 30 and 60 TCR-sequenced participants, respectively.

Trimming takes 3 bases off V and 5 bases off J; junction bases not matched to a gene: 7. The CDR3 holds 15 amino acids from the cysteine to the phenylalanine. Just CDR3 DNA is preserved here, 45 bases in frame from base 1. The germline V gene yields SNHLY for CDR1 and FYNNEI for CDR2. The CDR3 regions of human TCRbeta chains were analyzed by immunosequencing. The paper's processing steps were these. TCRs in the repertoires were compared against a reference library of SARS-CoV-2-specific TCRs that had been generated with the MIRA antigen-specificity platform. Breadth was defined as the fraction of unique TCRs that were SARS-CoV-2-associated. Depth was defined as the fraction of total T cells that were SARS-CoV-2-associated. Each spike-specific TCR was assigned to its reactive spike region and to a CD4 or CD8 class using the MIRA data. Log10-transformed breadth and depth values were compared by one-way ANOVA with Sidak's multiple comparisons tests. TCRdb limited this immuneACCESS table to in-frame rearrangements with V and J called. A share of clones is missing; checked studies link under half to unresolved V genes, and the rest is unexplained. D and trimming were read from the DNA, whereas the V and J calls and clone size are those reported in that table. The sample table records around 140,000 clones; 75% to 90% of these occur just once. Of the sample, roughly 1.7% is held by the ten largest clones.

Remarks on this clone: The antigen this receptor binds is unknown. Base qualities are not provided; no much larger clone lies one nucleotide away.

Taken with the paper, the label for time point translates to: baseline before first vaccination. Samples from vaccinated people were obtained from the UK trials COV001 and COV002, which included a single-blind randomized controlled phase 2/3 trial of AZD1222 (ChAdOx1 nCoV-19) in healthy adults. For TCRbeta chain sequencing, PBMC samples were collected from trial participants at day 0 and at day 28 after the second dose. Study-wide conclusions, independent of this receptor: Conclusions about previously exposed vaccinees are limited, since just 5 or 6 AZD1222 recipients were seropositive for SARS-CoV-2 at baseline. Most participants were white British and females outnumbered males, and the authors suggested that clonal diversity may have been underestimated. After two AZD1222 doses, spike-specific TCR breadth and depth were significantly higher than at day 0 and than in MenACWY recipients. The vaccine-associated CD4 TCRs covered the entire spike protein, and the dominant responses fell in regions 160-218 and 743-854. In the small 56-69-year group, the increase in depth fell short of significance, most likely because of low power. No day 14 peak-response samples were available, so repertoires were characterized only after the peak T cell response. Reportedly, close to half of the unique spike-specific TCRs recognized epitopes lying outside the regions that are mutated in the B.1.351 and B.1.1.7 variants.

Here the chain combines TRBV2 and TRBJ2-5; 9 bases in the junction line up with TRBD2. The clonotype was recovered from an adult in good health. Sequencing used peripheral blood, obtained on day 0 of AZD1222 vaccination. The CDR3 is CASSDGGRASETQYF. The DNA is as follows: TGTGCCAGCAGTGACGGCGGGAGGGCTTCGGAGACCCAGTACTTC.